This entry describes one T cell receptor (beta chain). The antigen remains undetermined. This specimen belongs to a study of CXCR3-negative and CXCR3-positive naive CD8 T cells. TRB cDNA libraries were made by UMI-labeled 5' RACE. TCRdb reprocessed the 5' RACE reads and stores each CDR3 protein as one record, lacking DNA. In total, the table holds around 88,000 distinct CDR3 sequences. The study, taken as a whole, reports: For the naive subsets, surface CD5 was similar, and TCR strength was inferred from TRB CDR3 properties. More hydrophobic TRB CDR3s were found in CXCR3-positive naive cells than in CXCR3-negative naive cells.

The germline CDR1 and CDR2 sequences are SNHLY and FYNNEI. The CDR3 contains 13 residues. The chain is built from TRBV2 and TRBJ2-1. Material for sequencing was naive CXCR3+ CD8+ T cells from blood. As for subset: CD45RO-CCR7+CD27+CD95- naive CD8+ T cells expressing CXCR3 (TNR3+). The TCR sequence derives from a human donor in good health. Some clones in this sample may be carry-over from other donors' samples. The CDR3 is CASIRPMFNEQFF.